This is a list of T cell receptor beta chains from one sample in a study of cytomegalovirus exposure and HLA in healthy donors. Sequenced by immunoSEQ multiplex PCR; TCRdb stores in-frame clones only, minus some. This listing includes some 200,000 clones. The sample consisted of PBMCs. The receptors stem from a man aged 25-45 years in good health and CMV-seronegative. Both conserved end residues are part of each CDR3. Each record gives: J gene, V gene, D gene, CDR3 protein, CDR3 DNA. A D gene is named only where the DNA matches it firmly.

TRBJ1-5,TRBV5-1,TRBD1,CASSLAGQGGQPQHF,TGCGCCAGCAGCTTGGCGGGACAGGGGGGTCAGCCCCAGCATTTT
TRBJ2-2,TRBV13,.,CASSLVAGELFF,TGTGCCAGCAGCTTGGTAGCCGGGGAGCTGTTTTTT
TRBJ2-7,TRBV7-5,.,CVRSAGLAGVLSYEQYF,TGTGTCAGAAGCGCCGGACTAGCGGGAGTTTTGTCCTACGAGCAGTACTTC
TRBJ2-5,TRBV11-3,TRBD2,CASSLEGGETQYF,TGTGCCAGCAGCTTAGAGGGGGGGGAGACCCAGTACTTC
TRBJ2-7,TRBV4-1,TRBD1,CASSPDRAVGEQYF,TGCGCCAGCAGTCCGGACAGGGCGGTCGGCGAGCAGTACTTC
TRBJ1-1,TRBV19,.,CASSPLQGFVAGKAFF,TGTGCCAGTAGTCCACTACAGGGTTTCGTCGCTGGGAAAGCTTTCTTT
TRBJ1-3,TRBV7-9,TRBD1,CASSDLRTGSSNTIYF,TGTGCCAGCAGCGACCTTCGGACAGGCTCGAGTAACACCATATATTTT
TRBJ2-7,TRBV27,.,CASTTTPGTFGWEQYF,TGTGCCAGCACCACAACGCCCGGGACTTTCGGCTGGGAGCAGTACTTC
TRBJ1-1,TRBV11-3,.,CASSLSRGRGTEAFF,TGTGCCAGCAGCTTATCCAGGGGCCGAGGCACTGAAGCTTTCTTT
TRBJ1-6,TRBV5-5,.,CASSLALYNSPLHF,TGTGCCAGCAGCTTGGCTCTTTATAATTCACCCCTCCACTTT
TRBJ2-1,TRBV28,.,CASSEGGSSYNEQFF,TGTGCCAGCAGTGAAGGGGGTAGTTCCTACAATGAGCAGTTCTTC
TRBJ2-1,TRBV6-1,.,CASRDWRYNEQFF,TGTGCCAGCAGGGACTGGCGTTACAATGAGCAGTTCTTC
TRBJ2-2,TRBV5-6,TRBD2,CASSFSGQNTGELFF,TGTGCCAGCAGCTTTAGCGGGCAGAACACCGGGGAGCTGTTTTTT